This T cell receptor (beta chain) was identified in a study of cytomegalovirus exposure and HLA in healthy donors. On the study more broadly: Researchers found that roughly 77% of fewer than 450 genotyped donors fell within the Caucasian-associated ancestry cluster.

Findings and caveats of the study: Among the sequence variants, a highly shared cluster was likely an artifact of sequencing.

In the PCR, 60 Vbeta and 13 Jbeta primers were used. Sequencing was performed with immunoSEQ multiplex PCR; in TCRdb, only in-frame clones are kept and a portion is missing. The sample has more than 85,000 clones, 83% seen once; the top ten hold approximately 6.1%. To note about this clone: What it binds is not known.

The clonotype comes from a man between 18 and 29 years old in good health and CMV-seronegative. Sequenced sample: PBMCs.

The CDR3 here is CASSYSQPNTEAFF. Written as DNA, the CDR3 is TGTGCCAGCAGTTACAGCCAACCCAACACTGAAGCTTTCTTT. The chain has TRBV6-5 and TRBJ1-1; D not resolved. Germline V lookup: CDR1 MNHEY, CDR2 SVGAGI. CDR3 length: 14 residues. The V and J ends lost 2 bases and 2 bases respectively, with 9 bases between them.